Below, 11 T cell receptor beta chains from the same sample are listed, as sequenced in a study of kidney transplant recipient with SARS-CoV-2 infection (dated by TCRdb to the early 2020s). The sample's time point label, decoded: pre-pandemic baseline sample and day 111 after first positive SARS-CoV-2 test. The instrument given in TCRdb is Illumina MiSeq. The raw public data were reprocessed by TCRdb itself: fastp quality trimming at Q25, MiXCR clonotype calling, in-frame beta chains only. CDR3 protein sequences are deduplicated, and each keeps its most common genes and DNA. In all, the sample holds 200,000 to 300,000 distinct CDR3 sequences, and around 28% of those were seen once. Clones ranked in the top ten supply less than 8.5% of the sample. Source: a blood sample, taken at baseline and between days 110 and 120 from a kidney transplant recipient. The receptors come from a male patient between 25 and 40 years old who had COVID-19 and was a kidney transplant recipient. Some T cells may have been brought in with the graft after a transplant.

There are many counts of this clonotype. The V gene is TRBV4-1, the J gene TRBJ2-1; 8 bases align to TRBD2. The germline V gene encodes CDR1 MGHRA and CDR2 YSYEKL. V gave up 10 bases and J gave up 5 bases; unmatched junction bases: 16. The length of the CDR3 is 16 residues. CDR3: CATYPQTGTSHNEQFF. The CDR3, as DNA: TGCGCCACCTACCCCCAGACGGGGACTAGTCACAATGAGCAGTTCTTC.

This clonotype was recorded at least ten times. The chain links TRBV7-3 to TRBJ2-7, with D tentatively TRBD2 (5 bases). V lost 3 bases, J lost 3 bases, and 9 bases lay in between. The CDR3 has 13 amino acids. The germline CDR1 and CDR2 sequences are SGHTA and FQGTGA. DNA for the CDR3: TGTGCCAGCAGCTTGAACGGGAACTACGAGCAGTACTTC. It yields the protein CASSLNGNYEQYF. Together with reference TRBV7-3 and TRBJ2-7, the CDR3 gives the full variable domain: GAGVSQTPSNKVTEKGKYVELRCDPISGHTALYWYRQSLGQGPEFLIYFQGTGAADDSGLPNDRFFAVRPEGSVSTLKIQRTERGDSAVYLCASSLNGNYEQYFGPGTRLTVT.

This clonotype was picked up many times. The chain joins TRBV6-5 to TRBJ1-2; D call uncertain. The germline CDR1 and CDR2 sequences are MNHEY and SVGAGI. This CDR3 spans 17 amino acids. Between the trimmed V and J ends, which lost 5 bases and 4 bases, there was a span of 23 bases. CDR3 nucleotides: TGTGCCAGCAGTCCGTTCCCGCCTTACGGAAAGACCTATGGCTACACCTTC. Translation gives CASSPFPPYGKTYGYTF.

This clonotype has ten or more counts. V usage is TRBV28 and J usage is TRBJ1-2; 7 bases are a match to TRBD1. CDR1 and CDR2 from the germline V gene are MDHEN and SYDVKM. CDR3 size: 14 residues. V shed 5 bases, J shed 4 bases, and the junction held 7 bases outside the gene matches. This chain's CDR3 is CASSPDRAIYGYTF. In nucleotides, the CDR3 is TGTGCCAGCAGTCCTGACAGGGCAATCTATGGCTACACCTTC.

This clonotype was observed at least ten times. An end of the junction does not agree with germline; a read error may underlie this. The CDR3 DNA sequence: TGCTCCACTAAAACGGAGTTCTCCGGAAACACCATATATTTT. Translating it yields CSTKTEFSGNTIYF. This chain links TRBV6-5 with TRBJ1-3; D ambiguous. The CDR3 runs 14 residues. CDR1 and CDR2 (germline): MNHEY, SVGAGI.

Comment on this clonotype: No conserved phenylalanine or tryptophan is present at the end of the CDR3, so a read error is the likely explanation. The rearrangement joins TRBV3-1 to TRBJ1-2; no clear D gene. CDR3 size: 17 residues. The germline gives CDR1 LGHDT, CDR2 YNNKEL (reference sequence). Between the trimmed V and J ends, which lost 5 bases and 4 bases, there was a span of 23 bases. The CDR3 DNA reads as TGTGCCAGCAGCTTATCTCGCACCCTTCGAAAGACCTATGGCTACACCGTC. It is translated as CASSLSRTLRKTYGYTV.

This clonotype was observed many times. The chain is built from TRBV24-1 and TRBJ2-1, with TRBD2 matching 9 bases. There are 14 residues in the CDR3. Germline V CDR1 and CDR2: KGHDR, SFDVKD. The V segment lost 7 bases and the J segment 3 bases; nucleotides outside the gene matches: 3. This CDR3 is CATSLSGGYNEQFF. DNA of the CDR3: TGTGCCACCAGCCTTAGCGGGGGCTACAATGAGCAGTTCTTC.

Concerning this clonotype itself: At one boundary the junction diverges from the germline segment, which might be a read error. The V and J genes are TRBV5-1 and TRBJ2-2, with TRBD2 matching over 15 bases. Germline CDR1 SGHRS, CDR2 YFSETQ. The CDR3 is made up of 17 amino acids. The CDR3 here is CASSLDGLAGGAGELSF. CDR3 DNA sequence: TGCGCCAGCAGCTTGGATGGACTAGCGGGAGGGGCCGGGGAGCTGTCTTTT.

CDR3 loop: CATRGISGSTDTQYF. CDR3 in DNA: TGCGCCACCCGTGGGATTAGCGGGAGCACAGATACGCAGTATTTT. The J gene is TRBJ2-3, the V gene TRBV5-1; 7 bases are shared with TRBD2. The CDR3 runs to 15 residues. Germline CDR1 SGHRS, CDR2 YFSETQ. The V segment lost 9 bases and the J segment 0 bases; nucleotides outside the gene matches: 10.

As for this clonotype: Given a much more abundant clone one base away, this may be a read error. The rearrangement uses TRBV2 and TRBJ2-4; 8 bases fit TRBD1. Gene TRBJ1-2 matches the end of the DNA better, so the J call may be wrong. The CDR3 has 16 residues. Germline V gives CDR1 SNHLY, CDR2 FYNNEI. CDR3 sequence: CAGRDPGGAPGDGYTF. Here the CDR3 DNA reads TGTGCCGGCAGGGACCCAGGGGGCGCCCCGGGAGATGGCTACACCTTC.

In regard to this clonotype: This may be a read error: a much more frequent sequence differs by one nucleotide. The chain employs TRBV4-3 and TRBJ1-2; D is ambiguous. The CDR3 length is 17 residues. Looked up from germline, CDR1 is LGHNA and CDR2 is YSLEER. Written as DNA, the CDR3 is TGCGCCGGCAGCCCAACACTAGGACGTCGAAAGACCTATGGCTACACCTTC. Protein: CAGSPTLGRRKTYGYTF.